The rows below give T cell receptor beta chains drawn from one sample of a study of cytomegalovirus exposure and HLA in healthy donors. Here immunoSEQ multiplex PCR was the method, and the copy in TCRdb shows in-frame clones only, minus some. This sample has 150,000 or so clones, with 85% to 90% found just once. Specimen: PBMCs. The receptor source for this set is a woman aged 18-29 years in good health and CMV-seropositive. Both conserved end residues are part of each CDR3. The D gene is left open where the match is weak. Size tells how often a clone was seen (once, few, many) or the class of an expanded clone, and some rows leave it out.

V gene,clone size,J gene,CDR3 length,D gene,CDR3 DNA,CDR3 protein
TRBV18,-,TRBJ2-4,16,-,TGTGCCAGCTCACCACGGGACAACCTAGCCAAAAACATTCAGTACTTC,CASSPRDNLAKNIQYF
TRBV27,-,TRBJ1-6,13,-,TGTGCCAGCAGTTCCCTTAATAATTCACCCCTCCACTTT,CASSSLNNSPLHF
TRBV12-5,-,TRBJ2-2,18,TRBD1,TGTGCTAGTGGTTCGGGTGGGAAACAGGGGGTAGCCACCGGGGAGCTGTTTTTT,CASGSGGKQGVATGELFF
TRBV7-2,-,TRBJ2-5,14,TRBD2,TGTGCCAGCAGCTCACTAGCGATCCAAGAGACCCAGTACTTC,CASSSLAIQETQYF
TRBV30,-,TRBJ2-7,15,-,TGTGCCTGGAGTCCAGGCCCGTTTGCAACCTACGAGCAGTACTTC,CAWSPGPFATYEQYF
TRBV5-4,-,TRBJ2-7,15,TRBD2,TGTGCCAGCAGCTTGGGACTAGCGGGAGTTTACGAGCAGTACTTC,CASSLGLAGVYEQYF
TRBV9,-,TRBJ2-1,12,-,TGTGCCAGCAGCGTCATCGGGGATGAGCAGTTCTTC,CASSVIGDEQFF
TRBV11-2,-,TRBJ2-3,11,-,TGTGCCAGCAGCTCTACAGATACGCAGTATTTT,CASSSTDTQYF
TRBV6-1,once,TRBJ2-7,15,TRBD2,TGTGCCAGCAGGGGGAGCGGGAATCCTCTCTACGAGCAGTACTTC,CASRGSGNPLYEQYF
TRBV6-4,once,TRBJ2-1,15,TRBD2,TGTGCCAGCAGTGACCCGACTAGCGGGAAGTATGAGCAGTTCTTC,CASSDPTSGKYEQFF
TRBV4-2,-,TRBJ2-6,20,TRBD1,TGTGCCAGCAGCCCGCAAGCCCACACCAGAGACAGGGCTGGGGCCAACGTCCTGACTTTC,CASSPQAHTRDRAGANVLTF
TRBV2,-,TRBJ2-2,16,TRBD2,TGTGCCAGCAGCTACCTAGCGGGAGGTAACACCGGGGAGCTGTTTTTT,CASSYLAGGNTGELFF
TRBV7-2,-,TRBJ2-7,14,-,TGTGCCAGCAGCCACCCAGGGTTTTCCTACGAGCAGTACTTC,CASSHPGFSYEQYF
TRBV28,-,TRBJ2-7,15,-,TGTGCCAGCAGACCTCAGGGTGGGCCCAAGTACGAGCAGTACTTC,CASRPQGGPKYEQYF
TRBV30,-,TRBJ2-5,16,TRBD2,TGTGCCTGGAGTAAGGGGATAGCGGGAGTTGGAGAGACCCAGTACTTC,CAWSKGIAGVGETQYF
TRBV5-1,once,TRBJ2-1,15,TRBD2,TGCGCCAGCAGCCTAAGGGACTACCTTTACAATGAGCAGTTCTTC,CASSLRDYLYNEQFF
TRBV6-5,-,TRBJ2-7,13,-,TGTGCCAGCAGTCGAACAGCTTCCTACGAGCAGTACTTC,CASSRTASYEQYF
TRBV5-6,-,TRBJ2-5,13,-,TGTGCCAGCAGCTGGGGCCAGGGAGAGACCCAGTACTTC,CASSWGQGETQYF
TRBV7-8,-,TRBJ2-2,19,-,TGTGCCAGCAGCTTAATGCGATTTAGTGGGACTTCTCTAGGCGGGGAGCTGTTTTTT,CASSLMRFSGTSLGGELFF
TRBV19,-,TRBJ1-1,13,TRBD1,TGTGCCAGTAGTGACAGGGTGACCACTGAAGCTTTCTTT,CASSDRVTTEAFF
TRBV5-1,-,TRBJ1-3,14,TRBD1,TGCGCCAGCAGCCCCGGGACAGTTGGAAACACCATATATTTT,CASSPGTVGNTIYF
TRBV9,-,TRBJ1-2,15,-,TGTGCCAGCAGCGTAGGAGGGAACACAAACTATGGCTACACCTTC,CASSVGGNTNYGYTF
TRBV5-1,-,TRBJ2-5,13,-,TGCGCCAGCAGGCTCGCGACAGAAGAGACCCAGTACTTC,CASRLATEETQYF
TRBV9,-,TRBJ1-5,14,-,TGTGCCAGCAGCGGGGGACTGCCCGGACAGCCCCAGCATTTT,CASSGGLPGQPQHF
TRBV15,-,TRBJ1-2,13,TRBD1,TGTGCCACCAGCAGCTGGACAGGGGATGGCTACACCTTC,CATSSWTGDGYTF
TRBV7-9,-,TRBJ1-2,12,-,TGTGCCAGCAGCCCCCGTGCAGATGGCTACACCTTC,CASSPRADGYTF
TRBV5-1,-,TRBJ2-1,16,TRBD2,TGCGCCAGCACCACCACCCCTAGCGGAGGGTACAGTGAGCAGTTCTTC,CASTTTPSGGYSEQFF
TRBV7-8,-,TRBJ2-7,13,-,TGTGCCAGCAGCTTAGGCATAGCGGAGGAGCAGTACTTC,CASSLGIAEEQYF
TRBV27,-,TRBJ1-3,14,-,TGTGCCTCGCGGGGGGGGGCCTTTGGAAACACCATATATTTT,CASRGGAFGNTIYF
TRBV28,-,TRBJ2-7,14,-,TGTGCCAGCAGTTTATGGCAGGGGCCCTACGAGCAGTACTTC,CASSLWQGPYEQYF
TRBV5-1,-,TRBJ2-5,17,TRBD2,TGCGCCAGCAGTCCGGGACTAGCGGGACCCGACCAAGAGACCCAGTACTTC,CASSPGLAGPDQETQYF
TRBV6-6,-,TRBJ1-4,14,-,TGTGCCAGCAGTTACAGGCAGGGGTGGGAAAAACTGTTTTTT,CASSYRQGWEKLFF
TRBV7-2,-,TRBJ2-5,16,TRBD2,TGTGCCAGCAGCAGACTTAGCGGGAGGGGACAAGAGACCCAGTACTTC,CASSRLSGRGQETQYF
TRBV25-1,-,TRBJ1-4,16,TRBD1,TGTGCCAGCAGTGAGGGACAGGGGGCGTCTAATGAAAAACTGTTTTTT,CASSEGQGASNEKLFF
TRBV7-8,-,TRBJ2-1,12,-,TGTGCCAGCAGCTTGAGCTGGAATGAGCAGTTCTTC,CASSLSWNEQFF
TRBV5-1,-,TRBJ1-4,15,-,TGCGCCAGCAGCTTGGCGGCCGGGGTCGCCGAAAAACTGTTTTTT,CASSLAAGVAEKLFF
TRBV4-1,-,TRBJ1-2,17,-,TGCGCCAGCAGCCAAGATTGGGAACAGGGATCCCCCTATGGCTACACCTTC,CASSQDWEQGSPYGYTF
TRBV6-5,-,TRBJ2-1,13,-,TGTGCCAGCAGGAGGCGGGCCCTGGGTGGACAGTTCTTC,CASRRRALGGQFF
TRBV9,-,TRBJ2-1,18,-,TGTGCCAGCAGCCCTCGGAACTTGGTAACGGGAGATGGGGATGAGCAGTTCTTC,CASSPRNLVTGDGDEQFF
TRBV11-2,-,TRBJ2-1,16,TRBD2,TGTGCCAGCAGCCACGGGAACAGAGGACTAGACAATGAGCAGTTCTTC,CASSHGNRGLDNEQFF
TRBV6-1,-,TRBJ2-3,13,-,TGTGCCAGCAGTGACTCCAGGGTAGATACGCAGTATTTT,CASSDSRVDTQYF
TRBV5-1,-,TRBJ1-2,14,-,TGCGCCAGCAGCTTGGGGGACTCCTCCGGTGGCTACACCTTC,CASSLGDSSGGYTF
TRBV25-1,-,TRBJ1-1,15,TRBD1,TGTGCCAGCAGTGATCCCAGGGGGCGGGACACTGAAGCTTTCTTT,CASSDPRGRDTEAFF
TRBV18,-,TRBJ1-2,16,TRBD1,TGTGCCAGCTCACCAATCGAGTCCGGACAGGGTTCTGGCTACACCTTC,CASSPIESGQGSGYTF
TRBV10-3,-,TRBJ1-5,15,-,TGTGCCATCAGTGAGCTTGGACAGAGCAATCAGCCCCAGCATTTT,CAISELGQSNQPQHF
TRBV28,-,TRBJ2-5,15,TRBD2,TGTGCCAGCAGCATGGGCGGGAGGGCCGGCGAGACCCAGTACTTC,CASSMGGRAGETQYF
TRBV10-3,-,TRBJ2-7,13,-,TGTGCCATCAGTGAGGGACTCCGGTTGGAGCAGTACTTC,CAISEGLRLEQYF
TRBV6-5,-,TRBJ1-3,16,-,TGTGCCAGCAGTTACGGGTTCCCAGGGGAGGGAAACACCATATATTTT,CASSYGFPGEGNTIYF
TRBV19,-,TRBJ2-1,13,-,TGTGCCAGTAGTATAGGGGAGGTGGGTGAGCAGTTCTTC,CASSIGEVGEQFF
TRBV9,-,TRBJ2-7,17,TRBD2,TGTGCCAGCAGCTCGTCCGGGACTAGCGGCCCTTTGGACGAGCAGTACTTC,CASSSSGTSGPLDEQYF
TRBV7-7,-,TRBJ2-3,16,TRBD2,TGTGCCAGCAGCTTAGGGGGGGGACTCCAAGGAGATACGCAGTATTTT,CASSLGGGLQGDTQYF
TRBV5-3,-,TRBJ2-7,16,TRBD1,TGTGCCAGAAGCTTGGCCAAACCAGGACAGGGATACGAGCAGTACTTC,CARSLAKPGQGYEQYF
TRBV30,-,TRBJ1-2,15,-,TGTGCCTGGAGGCACAAGGACACCGCTAACTATGGCTACACCTTC,CAWRHKDTANYGYTF
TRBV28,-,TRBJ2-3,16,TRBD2,TGTGCCAGCAGCGGACTCGGCGGGAGGGCCACAGATACGCAGTATTTT,CASSGLGGRATDTQYF